Each of the 6 T cell receptor beta chains below was sequenced from the same sample in a study of T-cell reconstitution after alpha-beta-depleted transplantation in children. This sample's TCRbeta library carried unique molecular identifier barcodes. In TCRdb, the PCR reads were re-called with MiXCR into one record per CDR3 protein. The sample carries a few hundred thousand distinct CDR3 sequences, about 18% recorded once. The source was PBMCs from the stem cell graft donor, collected from the stem cell graft. Every receptor here comes from a human donor who donated a stem cell graft to a child with acute lymphoblastic leukemia.

V and J are TRBV4-2 and TRBJ1-2, with D possibly TRBD1 on 5 matching bases. Germline V lookup: CDR1 LGHNA, CDR2 YNFKEQ. The CDR3 runs to 15 residues. V was pared by 0 bases and J by 8 bases, with 16 bases between. The CDR3: CASSQERWGASGYTF. The CDR3 DNA reads TGTGCCAGCAGCCAAGAGCGATGGGGCGCCTCGGGCTACACCTTC.

This clonotype has just a few counts. The chain carries TRBV6-2 or TRBV6-3 and TRBJ1-2; D is unclear. V dropped 6 bases and J dropped 5 bases, with 10 bases sitting between them. This CDR3 is 12 amino acids long. Germline assignment: CDR1 MNHEY and CDR2 SVGEGT. The CDR3 DNA sequence: TGTGCCAGCAGCTTGGGGTGGTATGGCTACACCTTC. It is translated as CASSLGWYGYTF.

The rearrangement joins TRBV29-1 to TRBJ1-2; a weak D match, TRBD1 (5 bases). V was pared by 4 bases and J by 0 bases, with 9 bases between. Germline CDR1 is SQVTM and CDR2 is ANQGSEA. The CDR3 loop spans 13 amino acids. The CDR3 DNA sequence: TGCAGCGTTGGGGGCAGCTCTAACTATGGCTACACCTTC. Its translation: CSVGGSSNYGYTF. Supplemented by reference TRBV29-1 and TRBJ1-2, the full variable domain reads SAVISQKPSRDICQRGTSLTIQCQVDSQVTMMFWYRQQPGQSLTLIATANQGSEATYESGFVIDKFPISRPNLTFSTLTVSNMSPEDSSIYLCSVGGSSNYGYTFGSGTRLTVV.

The chain has TRBV7-8 and TRBJ2-5; no clear D gene. The CDR3 runs 16 residues. The germline V and J ends were trimmed by 5 bases and 4 bases, with 20 bases remaining between them. The germline V gene encodes CDR1 SGHVS and CDR2 FQNEAQ. CDR3 sequence: CASSNDVSRPTETQYF. CDR3 bases: TGTGCCAGCAGCAATGACGTCAGTCGTCCCACAGAGACCCAGTACTTC.

The V gene is TRBV6-4, the J gene TRBJ2-7; D not resolved. There are 13 residues in the CDR3. Between the trimmed V and J ends, which lost 2 bases and 6 bases, there was a span of 11 bases. Germline assignment: CDR1 MRHNA and CDR2 SNTAGT. The CDR3 coding sequence is TGTGCCAGCAGTGACCGCCCGGGCCTCGAGCAGTACTTC. Translated: CASSDRPGLEQYF.

CDR3: CASSPQNGYVEKLFF. CDR3 in DNA: TGTGCCAGCAGCCCTCAAAACGGCTACGTCGAAAAACTGTTTTTT. The chain is built from TRBV7-2 and TRBJ1-4, with D unresolved. The CDR3 runs to 15 residues. With 5 bases removed from V and 8 bases from J, the gap between germline ends came to 18 bases. Germline CDR1 reads SGHTA; CDR2 reads FQGNSA.